This TCR beta chain originates from a study of radiation and T cells in renal cell carcinoma. Study results and limitations: In blood, top tumor clones expanded by 2 weeks, shrinking by 4.

Worth noting for this clone: Its antigen remains unknown. One junction end does not reproduce the germline sequence, and a read error may be involved.

Clones were sequenced by immunoSEQ multiplex PCR, and TCRdb holds only the in-frame ones, with some missing. Of around 120,000 clones in the sample, 80% to 90% were seen once. The time point here: blood 2 weeks post-SBRT. Sample treatment: 15 Gy SBRT to primary tumor, nephrectomy 4 weeks later. Germline V gives CDR1 SEHNR, CDR2 FQNEAQ (reference sequence). This CDR3 comprises 16 residues. The sequence came from a woman aged 55-70 years with renal cell carcinoma. Sequenced material: blood, taken from a patient whose treatment included radiotherapy and nephrectomy. J is TRBJ2-7 and V is TRBV7-9; 7 nucleotides line up with TRBD1. CDR3 DNA: TGTGCCAGCAGCTACTCGGTTACAGGGGTTTCCTCCGAGCAGTACTTC. It codes for CASSYSVTGVSSEQYF.